The present entry profiles one T cell receptor (beta chain) with its context. No antigen is known for it. The sample belongs to a study of OX40 agonist ivuxolimab in advanced cancers. Overall study: Checkpoint inhibitors had been given previously to 35% to 50% of patients. Notes on the study in general: Fewer expanded clones were found on average in CD4+ than in CD8+ T cells.

The data were produced by immunoSEQ multiplex PCR, yet TCRdb's version contains in-frame clones alone and is incomplete. The data show about 46,000 clones, 70% to 85% seen once. The V and J ends lost 3 bases and 7 bases, in that order; junction bases with no gene match: 6. Germline V gives CDR1 MGHDK, CDR2 SYGVNS. CDR3 length: 15 residues. Baseline, cycle 4 day 1, and cycle 7 day 1 were the blood sampling points. The V and J genes are TRBV25-1 and TRBJ1-4; the match to TRBD1 covers 9 bases. This receptor was identified in an adult with an advanced solid tumor such as melanoma, head and neck, liver or kidney cancer. This material consisted of CD4+ or CD8+ T cells sorted from blood, taken in a trial of the OX40 agonist ivuxolimab. The CDR3 nucleotides read TGTGCCAGCAGTGATCCGACAGGGGGGGGTGAAAAACTGTTTTTT. Translating it yields CASSDPTGGGEKLFF.